The sequence of this T cell receptor beta chain was determined in a study of T cell changes during pregnancy in multiple sclerosis. CDR1 and CDR2 from the germline V gene are MNHNS and SASEGT. The V gene lost 5 bases and the J gene lost 8 bases, with 16 bases spanning the gap. This CDR3 contains 14 residues. The method was immunoSEQ multiplex PCR; TCRdb's version includes in-frame clones alone and lacks a portion of them. This sample carries about 80,000 clones, 92% of them seen once, and the ten largest clones take around 2.6%. The sequences come from peripheral blood, collected before pregnancy. The V and J genes are TRBV6-1 and TRBJ2-4, with a possible D match to TRBD1 (6 bases). The receptor's source is a female donor with multiple sclerosis, enrolled in a pregnancy study. In DNA form, the CDR3 reads TGTGCCAGCAGTATCCGGGACAAGGTAGACATTCAGTACTTC. It translates to CASSIRDKVDIQYF.